This T cell receptor beta chain was sequenced for a study of blood T cell repertoires in COVID-19. Study information: COVID-19 samples collected from the United States, Italy and Spain covered acute and convalescent phases. T cells, B-cell-depleted T cells, or PBMCs supplied cDNA or gDNA.

In the study's own analysis: From reference gene primer amplification, estimates of nucleated cell counts were derived. The assay was immunoSEQ multiplex PCR, and TCRdb's table has in-frame clones only and misses some. Clonal size and the V and J genes are those of that table, whereas D and trimming came from the DNA. The repertoire includes 90,000 to 100,000 clones, approximately 81% of them detected once, and roughly 40% sits in the top ten. The sequencing sample was made of peripheral blood. The sequence was collected from an elderly man with acute or convalescent COVID-19.

The CDR3 DNA follows: TGTGCCAGCAGCCCTGACAGGGGATACGAGCAGTACTTC. Translating it yields CASSPDRGYEQYF. V is TRBV3-1 (or the pseudogene TRBV3-2) and J is TRBJ2-7; 8 nucleotides agree with TRBD1. Germline CDR1 is LGHDT and CDR2 is YNNKEL (reference sequence). V lost 4 bases and J lost 4; bases outside the gene matches: 3. This CDR3 has 13 amino acids.